The clone carrying this T cell receptor beta chain was picked up one time. What it recognizes is unknown. CDR1 is SEHNR, CDR2 FQNEAQ, per germline (reference sequence). The CDR3 runs 13 residues. Trimming left V 5 bases short and J 1 base short, with 8 bases between. The data are from a study of cytomegalovirus exposure and HLA in healthy donors. Points from the study as a whole: Later analysis showed TCR association rates varying by HLA locus, highest for DRB1 and lowest for HLA-C.

The study ran its PCR with 60 Vbeta and 13 Jbeta primers. This table comes from immunoSEQ multiplex PCR, and its TCRdb copy is limited to in-frame clones, with some not included. This table holds 100,000 to 150,000 clones, around 78% found once. Sample: PBMCs. The receptor was derived from a man aged 35-49 years in good health and CMV-seronegative. The chain combines TRBV7-9 with TRBJ1-1, with D tentatively TRBD1 (6 bases). The CDR3 coding sequence is TGTGCCAGCAGCCTGACAGGGAACACTGAAGCTTTCTTT. This gives the protein CASSLTGNTEAFF.